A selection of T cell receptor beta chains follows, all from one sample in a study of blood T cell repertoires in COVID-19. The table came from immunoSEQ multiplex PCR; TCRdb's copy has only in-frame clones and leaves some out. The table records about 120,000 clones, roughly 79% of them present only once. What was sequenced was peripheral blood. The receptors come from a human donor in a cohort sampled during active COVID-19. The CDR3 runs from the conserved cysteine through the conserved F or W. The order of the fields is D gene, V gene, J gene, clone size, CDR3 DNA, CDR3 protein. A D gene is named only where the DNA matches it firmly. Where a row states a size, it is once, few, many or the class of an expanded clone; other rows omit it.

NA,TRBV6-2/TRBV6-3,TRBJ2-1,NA,TGTGCCAGCAGTTACTCTGCGGGCTCCTACAATGAGCAGTTCTTC,CASSYSAGSYNEQFF
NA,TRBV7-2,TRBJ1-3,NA,TGTGCCAGCAGCCTCTCGAGGGTGGGTTTCTCTGGAAACACCATATATTTT,CASSLSRVGFSGNTIYF
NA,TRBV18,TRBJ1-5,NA,TGTGCCAGCTCACCACGGCGGTATAGCAATCAGCCCCAGCATTTT,CASSPRRYSNQPQHF
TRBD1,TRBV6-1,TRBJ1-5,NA,TGTGCCAGCAGTGAAAACAGGGGGCGACAGCCCCAGCATTTT,CASSENRGRQPQHF
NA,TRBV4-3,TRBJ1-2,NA,TGCGCCAGCAGCCAAAACGGGGTTAGGAATGGCTACACCTTC,CASSQNGVRNGYTF
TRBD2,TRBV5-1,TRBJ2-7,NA,TGCGCCAGCAGCTTGATTCCGGGGGGGCCTGAGGAGCAGTACTTC,CASSLIPGGPEEQYF
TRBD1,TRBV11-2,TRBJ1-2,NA,TGTGCCAGCAGCTCAGAGACAGGGGGAGGCGGCTACACCTTC,CASSSETGGGGYTF
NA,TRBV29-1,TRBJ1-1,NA,TGCAGCGTTGCGGCCAGGGGTGGCACTGAAGCTTTCTTT,CSVAARGGTEAFF
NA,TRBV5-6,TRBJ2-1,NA,TGTGCCAGCAGCTTGGAATCGGGAGCCGACTACAATGAGCAGTTCTTC,CASSLESGADYNEQFF
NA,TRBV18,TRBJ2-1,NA,TGTGCCAGCTCACCAGGGGCTCAATACAATGAGCAGTTCTTC,CASSPGAQYNEQFF
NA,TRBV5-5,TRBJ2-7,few,TGTGCCAGCAGCTTGCTCGGGGTCTCCTACGAGCAGTACTTC,CASSLLGVSYEQYF
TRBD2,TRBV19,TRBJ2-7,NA,TGTGCCAGTAGCCCAGGGACTAACAGCTACGAGCAGTACTTC,CASSPGTNSYEQYF
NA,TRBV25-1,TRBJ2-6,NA,TGTGCCAGCAGTGATAGGGCCAACGTCCTGACTTTC,CASSDRANVLTF
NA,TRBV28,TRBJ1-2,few,TGTGCCAGCAGTTTACCGGGCGGGAGGAATGGCTACACCTTC,CASSLPGGRNGYTF
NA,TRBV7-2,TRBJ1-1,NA,TGTGCCAGCAGCTTGGGGAGCACTGAAGCTTTCTTT,CASSLGSTEAFF
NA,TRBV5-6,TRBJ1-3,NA,TGTGCCAGCAGCTTAAAATCGGGTTTCCTCTCTGGAAACACCATATATTTT,CASSLKSGFLSGNTIYF
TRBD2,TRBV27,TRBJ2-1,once,TGTGCCAGCAGTGCGGGACTAGCGGGAGATGAGCAGTTCTTC,CASSAGLAGDEQFF
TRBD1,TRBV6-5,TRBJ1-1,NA,TGTGCCAGCAGTTATAGCCAGGGGGCATTTGAAGCTTTCTTT,CASSYSQGAFEAFF
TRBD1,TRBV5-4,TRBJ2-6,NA,TGTGCCAGCAGCAACCGACAGGGGGCGGGGGTTTCCGGGGCCAACGTCCTGACTTTC,CASSNRQGAGVSGANVLTF
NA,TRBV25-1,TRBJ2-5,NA,TGTGCCAGCAGTGAATTTCGGGGAGAGACCCAGTACTTC,CASSEFRGETQYF
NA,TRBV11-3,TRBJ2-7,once,TGTGCCAGCAGCCCCGGGAAACCAAACTCCTACGAGCAGTACTTC,CASSPGKPNSYEQYF
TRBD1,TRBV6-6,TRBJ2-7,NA,TGTGCCAGCAGTTTAGGGACAGGGGTCTACGAGCAGTACTTC,CASSLGTGVYEQYF
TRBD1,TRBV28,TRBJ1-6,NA,TGTGCCACCCGACCCCGGGACAGGTCTAATTCACCCCTCCACTTT,CATRPRDRSNSPLHF
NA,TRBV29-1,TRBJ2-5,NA,TGCAGCGTTGAAGATAACGAGGAGACCCAGTACTTC,CSVEDNEETQYF
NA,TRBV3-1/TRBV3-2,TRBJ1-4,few,TGTGCCAGCAGCCAACGTGCAACTAATGAAAAACTGTTTTTT,CASSQRATNEKLFF
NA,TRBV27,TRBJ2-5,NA,TGTGCCAGCAGCGGGGGGCGAGCGGGCCGACAAGAGACCCAGTACTTC,CASSGGRAGRQETQYF
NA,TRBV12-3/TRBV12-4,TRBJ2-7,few,TGTGCCAGCAGTTTGTACAGGGACTACGAGCAGTACTTC,CASSLYRDYEQYF
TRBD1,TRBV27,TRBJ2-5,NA,TGTGCCAGCAGTCTGGACAGGTCATGGACAGAGACCCAGTACTTC,CASSLDRSWTETQYF
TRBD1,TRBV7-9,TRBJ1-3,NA,TGTGCCAGCAGCCCTACAGGGGATTTAGGAAACACCATATATTTT,CASSPTGDLGNTIYF
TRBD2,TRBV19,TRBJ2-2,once,TGTGCCAGTAACGATATTCACTTGCCGGGGGGGGCGAACACCGGGGAGCTGTTTTTT,CASNDIHLPGGANTGELFF
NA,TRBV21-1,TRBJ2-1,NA,TGTGCCAGCAGCAAAGAACCCCTACTAGCGGGATGGACCAATGAGCAGTTCTTC,CASSKEPLLAGWTNEQFF
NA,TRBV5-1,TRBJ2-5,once,TGCGCCAGCAGCTTGGGCAGGTTACAAGAGACCCAGTACTTC,CASSLGRLQETQYF
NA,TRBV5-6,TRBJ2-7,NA,TGTGCCAGCAGCCTAACAGGTGACTCCTCCTACGAGCAGTACTTC,CASSLTGDSSYEQYF
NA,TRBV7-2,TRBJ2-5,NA,TGTGCCAGCAGCTTACGTGACAGAGCACCCCAAGAGACCCAGTACTTC,CASSLRDRAPQETQYF
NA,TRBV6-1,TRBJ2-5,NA,TGTGCCAGCAGTGAAGCGCGGAGCGGCCAAGAGACCCAGTACTTC,CASSEARSGQETQYF
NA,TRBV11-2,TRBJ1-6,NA,TGTGCCAGCAGTTCCGACAGGACAAGTTCACCCCTCCACTTT,CASSSDRTSSPLHF
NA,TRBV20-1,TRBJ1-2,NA,TGCAGTGCTAGGAGTCCCCATGGCTACACCTTC,CSARSPHGYTF
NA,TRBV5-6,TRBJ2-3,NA,TGTGCCAGCAGCTGGGTTCGGGGGGATACGCAGTATTTT,CASSWVRGDTQYF
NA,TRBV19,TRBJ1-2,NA,TGTGCCAGTAGTATGTCAGGGAACTATGGCTACACCTTC,CASSMSGNYGYTF
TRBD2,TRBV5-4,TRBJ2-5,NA,TGTGCCAGCAGGGGTAGCGGGGGGGCCGGGGAGACCCAGTACTTC,CASRGSGGAGETQYF
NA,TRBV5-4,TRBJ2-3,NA,TGTGCCAGCAGCTTGTCTGGCACTATCACAGATACGCAGTATTTT,CASSLSGTITDTQYF
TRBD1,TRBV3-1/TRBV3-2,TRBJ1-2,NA,TGTGCCAGCACCTCGGGACAGGGGGCGGGAGGCTACACCTTC,CASTSGQGAGGYTF
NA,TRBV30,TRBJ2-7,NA,TGTGCCTGGAGTGTACTCAGGTCTAACGAGCAGTACTTC,CAWSVLRSNEQYF
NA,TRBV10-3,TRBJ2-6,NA,TGTGCCATCAGTGAGTCTTCCCGGAGCTCTGGGGCCAACGTCCTGACTTTC,CAISESSRSSGANVLTF
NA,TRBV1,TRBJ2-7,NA,TGCACCAGCAGCCAAGACCACCTAGCGGGAGGCCGCTACGAGCAGTACTTC,CTSSQDHLAGGRYEQYF
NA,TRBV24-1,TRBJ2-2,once,TGTGCCACCAGTGACACGACAGGACCGAACACCGGGGAGCTGTTTTTT,CATSDTTGPNTGELFF
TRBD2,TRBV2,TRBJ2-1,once,TGTGCCGGGGGGGAGTCGGGACTCGACAATGAGCAGTTCTTC,CAGGESGLDNEQFF
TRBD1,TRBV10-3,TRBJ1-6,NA,TGTGCCATCAGTGAGTTGGGACAGGGGGTCGGATCACCCCTCCACTTT,CAISELGQGVGSPLHF
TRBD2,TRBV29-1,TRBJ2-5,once,TGCAGCGTCACGCCGACTAGCGGTCAAGAGACCCAGTACTTC,CSVTPTSGQETQYF
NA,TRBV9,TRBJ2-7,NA,TGTGCCAGCAGCCTCCGGGACACGGGTGTCTACGAGCAGTACTTC,CASSLRDTGVYEQYF
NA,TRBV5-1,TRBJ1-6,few,TGCGCCAGCAGCCGGGATTGGGTCTCACCCCTCCACTTT,CASSRDWVSPLHF
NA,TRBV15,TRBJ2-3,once,TGTGCCACCAGCAGAGATCCCGGGGATACGCAGTATTTT,CATSRDPGDTQYF